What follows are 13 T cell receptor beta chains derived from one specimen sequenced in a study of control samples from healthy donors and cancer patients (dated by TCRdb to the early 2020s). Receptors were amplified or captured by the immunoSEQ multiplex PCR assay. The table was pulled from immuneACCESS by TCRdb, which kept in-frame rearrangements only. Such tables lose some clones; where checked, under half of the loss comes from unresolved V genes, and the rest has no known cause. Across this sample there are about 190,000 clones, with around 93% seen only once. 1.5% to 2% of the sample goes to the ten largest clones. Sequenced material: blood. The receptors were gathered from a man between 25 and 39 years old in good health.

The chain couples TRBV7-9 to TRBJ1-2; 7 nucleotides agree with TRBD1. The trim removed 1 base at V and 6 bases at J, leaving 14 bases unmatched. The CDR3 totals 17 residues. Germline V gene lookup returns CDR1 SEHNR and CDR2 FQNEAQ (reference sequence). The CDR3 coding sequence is TGTGCCAGCAGCTTAGTCCTCGCCGCGGCAGGGGGTAATGGCTACACCTTC. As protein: CASSLVLAAAGGNGYTF.

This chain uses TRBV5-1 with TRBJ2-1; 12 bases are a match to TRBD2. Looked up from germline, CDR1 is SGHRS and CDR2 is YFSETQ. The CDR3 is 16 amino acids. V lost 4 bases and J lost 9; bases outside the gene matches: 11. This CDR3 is CASSPRLAGAPFEQFF. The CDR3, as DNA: TGCGCCAGCAGCCCTCGACTAGCGGGGGCCCCTTTTGAGCAGTTCTTC.

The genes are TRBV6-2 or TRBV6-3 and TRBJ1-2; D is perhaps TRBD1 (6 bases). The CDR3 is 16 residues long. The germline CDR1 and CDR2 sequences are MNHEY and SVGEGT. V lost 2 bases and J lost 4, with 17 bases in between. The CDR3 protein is CASSYPPGAAPYGYTF. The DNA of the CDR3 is TGTGCCAGCAGTTACCCGCCGGGGGCCGCCCCCTATGGCTACACCTTC.

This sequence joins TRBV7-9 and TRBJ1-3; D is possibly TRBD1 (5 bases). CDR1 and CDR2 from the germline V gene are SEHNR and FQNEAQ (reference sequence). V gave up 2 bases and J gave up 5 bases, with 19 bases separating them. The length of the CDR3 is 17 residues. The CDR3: CASSLRFGGDARNTIYF. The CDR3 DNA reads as TGTGCCAGCAGCTTACGTTTTGGGGGGGACGCGAGAAACACCATATATTTT. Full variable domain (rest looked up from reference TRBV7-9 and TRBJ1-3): DTGVSQNPRHKITKRGQNVTFRCDPISEHNRLYWYRQTLGQGPEFLTYFQNEAQLEKSRLLSDRFSAERPKGSFSTLEIQRTEQGDSAMYLCASSLRFGGDARNTIYFGEGSWLTVV.

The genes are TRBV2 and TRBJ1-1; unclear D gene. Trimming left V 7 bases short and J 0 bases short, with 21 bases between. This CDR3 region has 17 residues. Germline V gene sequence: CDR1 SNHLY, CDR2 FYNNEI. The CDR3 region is CASNLVFGDNLNTEAFF. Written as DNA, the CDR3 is TGTGCCAGCAATCTCGTTTTCGGGGATAATTTGAACACTGAAGCTTTCTTT.

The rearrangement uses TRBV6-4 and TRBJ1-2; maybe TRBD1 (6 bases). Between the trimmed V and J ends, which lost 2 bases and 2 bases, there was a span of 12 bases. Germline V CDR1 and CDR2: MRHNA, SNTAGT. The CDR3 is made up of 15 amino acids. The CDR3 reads CASSDTGAMNYGYTF. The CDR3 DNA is TGTGCCAGCAGTGACACGGGGGCTATGAACTATGGCTACACCTTC.

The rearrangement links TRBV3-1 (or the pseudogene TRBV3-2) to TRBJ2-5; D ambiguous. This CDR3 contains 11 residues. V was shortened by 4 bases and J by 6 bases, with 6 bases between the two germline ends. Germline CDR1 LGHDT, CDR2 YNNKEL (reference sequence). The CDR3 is CASSLLQTQYF. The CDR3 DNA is TGTGCCAGCAGCCTCTTGCAGACCCAGTACTTC.

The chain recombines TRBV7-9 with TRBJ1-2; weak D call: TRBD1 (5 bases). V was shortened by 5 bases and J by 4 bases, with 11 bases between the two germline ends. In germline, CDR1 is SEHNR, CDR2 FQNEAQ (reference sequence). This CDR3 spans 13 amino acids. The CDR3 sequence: CASSLYGAYGYTF. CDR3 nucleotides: TGTGCCAGCAGCCTTTACGGGGCCTATGGCTACACCTTC.

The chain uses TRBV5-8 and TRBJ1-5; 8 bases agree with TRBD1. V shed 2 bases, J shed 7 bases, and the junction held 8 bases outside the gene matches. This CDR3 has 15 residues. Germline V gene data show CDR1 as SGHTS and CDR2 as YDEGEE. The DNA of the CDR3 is TGTGCCAGCAGCTTATTTCGGACAGGGAGGCAGCCCCAGCATTTT. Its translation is CASSLFRTGRQPQHF. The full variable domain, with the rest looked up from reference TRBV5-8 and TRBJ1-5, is EAGVTQSPTHLIKTRGQQATLRCSPISGHTSVYWYQQALGLGLQFLLWYDEGEERNRGNFPPRFSGRQFPNYSSELNVNALELEDSALYLCASSLFRTGRQPQHFGDGTRLSIL.

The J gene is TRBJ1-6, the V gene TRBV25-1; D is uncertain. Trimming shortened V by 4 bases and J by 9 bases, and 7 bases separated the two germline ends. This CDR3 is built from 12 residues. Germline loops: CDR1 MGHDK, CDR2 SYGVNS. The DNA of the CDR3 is TGTGCCAGCAGTGTAAATTCTTCACCCCTCCACTTT. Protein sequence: CASSVNSSPLHF.

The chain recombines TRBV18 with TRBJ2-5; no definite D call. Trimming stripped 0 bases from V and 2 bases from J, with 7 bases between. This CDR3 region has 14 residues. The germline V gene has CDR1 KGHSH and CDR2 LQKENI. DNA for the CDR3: TGTGCCAGCTCACCACCCCAGAAGCAAGAGACCCAGTACTTC. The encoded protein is CASSPPQKQETQYF.

The CDR3 coding sequence is TGTGCCAGCTCACCATGGGGGAACACCGGGGAGCTGTTTTTT. This encodes CASSPWGNTGELFF. V gene TRBV18 combines with J gene TRBJ2-2; D gene unclear. With 2 bases removed from V and 1 base from J, the gap between germline ends came to 5 bases. CDR1 and CDR2 from the germline V gene are KGHSH and LQKENI. This CDR3 is 14 amino acids long.

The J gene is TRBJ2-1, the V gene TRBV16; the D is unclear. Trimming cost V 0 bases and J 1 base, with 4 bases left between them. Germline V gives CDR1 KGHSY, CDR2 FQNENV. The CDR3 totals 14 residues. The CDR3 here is CASSQSLSYNEQFF. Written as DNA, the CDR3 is TGTGCCAGCAGCCAATCGTTGTCCTACAATGAGCAGTTCTTC.